Each of the 25 T cell receptor beta chains below was sequenced from the same sample in a study of human T cells and chemical hapten exposure. Documented time point: patch test 1, 2 weeks after DPC sensitization. The treatment is: therapeutic diphenylcyclopropenone sensitization with weekly scalp DPC. TCRdb recomputed calls from the RACE reads with MiXCR, one row per CDR3 protein. This sample carries approximately 71,000 distinct CDR3 sequences, roughly 9.8% of them seen once, and the ten largest clones take 2.5% to 4%. Sequencing used whole blood, obtained in connection with sensitization to the hapten diphenylcyclopropenone (DPC). Receptor source: a woman aged 40 to 50 with alopecia areata. Some clones in this sample may be carry-over from other donors' samples.

This clonotype was counted a few times. The V and J genes are TRBV12-3 or TRBV12-4 and TRBJ1-5, with unresolved D. V shed 7 bases and J shed 1 base, with 14 bases lying between them. This CDR3 has 15 residues. Written as DNA, the CDR3 is TGTGCCAGCACCAAAGCAGACAACAGCAATCAGCCCCAGCATTTT. It yields the protein CASTKADNSNQPQHF.

This clonotype was recorded at least ten times. The chain recombines TRBV10-3 with TRBJ2-2; D possibly corresponds to TRBD2 (6 bases). Germline-derived CDR1 and CDR2 are ENHRY and SYGVKD. Trimming took off 6 bases at V and 3 bases at J, with 8 bases between the two ends. The CDR3 has 13 amino acids. This CDR3 reads CAIRSGDTGELFF. CDR3 DNA: TGTGCCATCAGATCGGGGGACACCGGGGAGCTGTTTTTT.

This clonotype was seen at least ten times. This rearrangement joins TRBV12-3 or TRBV12-4 to TRBJ2-7; D is undetermined. This CDR3 region has 16 residues. V dropped 6 bases and J dropped 0 bases, with 18 bases sitting between them. CDR3 bases: TGTGCCAGCAGCCCCTGGGGAAGGGCGAGCTCCTACGAGCAGTACTTC. Translated, it gives CASSPWGRASSYEQYF.

Many counts were recorded for this clonotype. The chain employs TRBV12-3 or TRBV12-4 and TRBJ2-7; 8 bases are a match to TRBD1. The V segment lost 3 bases and the J segment 5 bases; nucleotides outside the gene matches: 3. The CDR3 is made up of 13 amino acids. CDR3 amino acids: CASSFRQGNEQYF. The CDR3 nucleotides read TGTGCCAGCAGTTTTCGACAGGGGAACGAGCAGTACTTC.

This clonotype was counted ten times or more. The genes are TRBV20-1 and TRBJ1-6; D is uncertain. Trimming pared 4 bases from V and 10 bases from J, leaving 11 bases between. The germline V gene has CDR1 DFQATT and CDR2 SNEGSKA (reference sequence). This CDR3 spans 12 amino acids. CDR3 sequence (DNA): TGCAGTGCTAAGCAGTTAGGATCACCCCTCCACTTT. Translation: CSAKQLGSPLHF.

In its sample, this clonotype was seen many times. The rearrangement links TRBV29-1 to TRBJ2-2; 9 nucleotides agree with TRBD2. The CDR3 consists of 16 residues. V was clipped by 6 bases and J by 2 bases; unmatched bases: 10. The germline gives CDR1 SQVTM, CDR2 ANQGSEA. The CDR3 region is CSVGRLAGINTGELFF. The CDR3 region has the DNA TGCAGCGTGGGCAGGCTAGCGGGGATTAACACCGGGGAGCTGTTTTTT.

This clonotype was seen at least ten times. V is TRBV10-3 and J is TRBJ1-2; maybe TRBD1 (6 bases). Germline V gene lookup returns CDR1 ENHRY and CDR2 SYGVKD. Trimming cost V 7 bases and J 3 bases, with 24 bases left between them. The CDR3 is 17 residues long. In nucleotides, the CDR3 is TGTGCCATCACTATAAGCCGACAGGCACGGGAGGACTATGGCTACACCTTC. Translated, it gives CAITISRQAREDYGYTF.

This clonotype was counted many times. The DNA of the CDR3 is TGTGCCTGGCCACGGGACAGGGGTCCCAAAAACATTCAGTACTTC. The encoded protein is CAWPRDRGPKNIQYF. V and J are TRBV30 and TRBJ2-4; 10 nucleotides align to TRBD1. The CDR3 has 15 residues. CDR1 is GTSNPN, CDR2 SVGIG, per germline (reference sequence). With 5 bases clipped from V and 2 bases from J, the junction kept 6 bases outside the gene matches.

This clonotype came up many times. The CDR3 here is CASKGGKFYGYTF. The CDR3 DNA sequence: TGTGCCAGTAAAGGGGGGAAGTTCTATGGCTACACCTTC. This chain links TRBV2 with TRBJ1-2, with D tentatively TRBD1 (6 bases). V lost 9 bases and J lost 4, with 15 bases in between. This CDR3 is 13 amino acids long. Germline CDR1 is SNHLY and CDR2 is FYNNEI.

This clonotype was seen ten or more times. This rearrangement joins TRBV29-1 to TRBJ1-5; 8 nucleotides match TRBD1. Trimming at V came to 5 bases and at J to 6 bases, leaving 9 bases not matched to a gene. Germline-derived CDR1 and CDR2 are SQVTM and ANQGSEA. The CDR3 has 14 residues. Here the CDR3 DNA reads TGCAGCGTTTCGGACAGGGATGGCTTTCAGCCCCAGCATTTT. This codes for CSVSDRDGFQPQHF.

This clonotype was counted at least ten times. The CDR3 protein is CASSLGRATDTQYF. CDR3 coding DNA: TGTGCCAGCAGCTTGGGCAGGGCCACAGATACGCAGTATTTT. The chain recombines TRBV11-3 with TRBJ2-3; D is perhaps TRBD1 (5 bases). This CDR3 contains 14 residues. Germline V gives CDR1 SGHNT, CDR2 YENEEA. Trimming removed 3 bases at V and 2 bases at J, with 9 bases between.

The CDR3 DNA is TGTGCCAGCAGCCCTTACACCCGTAGCTCCTACAATGAGCAGTTCTTC. It codes for CASSPYTRSSYNEQFF. This chain uses TRBV7-2 with TRBJ2-1; D not resolved. V was trimmed by 5 bases and J by 0 bases, leaving 14 bases between them. In germline, CDR1 is SGHTA, CDR2 FQGNSA. This CDR3 comprises 16 residues.

This chain connects TRBV28 to TRBJ2-5; 9 nucleotides match TRBD2. The ends lost 3 bases at V and 5 bases at J; junction bases unmatched: 1. CDR3 length: 13 residues. Germline values: CDR1 MDHEN, CDR2 SYDVKM. CDR3 nucleotide sequence: TGTGCCAGCAGTTTCGCGGGGGGGGAGACCCAGTACTTC. Its protein product is CASSFAGGETQYF.

This sequence joins TRBV10-3 and TRBJ2-7, with TRBD1 as a possible D gene (6 bases). V lost 4 bases, J lost 5 bases, and 15 bases lay in between. Germline V gene data show CDR1 as ENHRY and CDR2 as SYGVKD. This CDR3 is built from 14 residues. The DNA of the CDR3 is TGTGCCATCAGTGGGGACACAGGGATCCACGAGCAGTACTTC. As protein: CAISGDTGIHEQYF.

At least ten counts were recorded for this clonotype. This chain links TRBV5-4 with TRBJ2-3, with TRBD2 as a possible D gene (8 bases). V dropped 0 bases and J dropped 3 bases, with 17 bases sitting between them. Germline CDR1 SGHNT, CDR2 YYREEE (reference sequence). CDR3 size: 17 residues. CDR3 in DNA: TGTGCCAGCAGCTTGGCAGGGGGACGGGGGGGGACAGATACGCAGTATTTT. As protein: CASSLAGGRGGTDTQYF.

The chain has TRBV20-1 and TRBJ2-7; 8 bases fit TRBD1. The V and J ends lost 4 bases and 4 bases, in that order; junction bases with no gene match: 9. Germline CDR1 is DFQATT and CDR2 is SNEGSKA (reference sequence). This CDR3 has 14 residues. Here the CDR3 reads CSATGGPTAYEQYF. CDR3 sequence (DNA): TGCAGTGCTACAGGGGGCCCGACGGCGTACGAGCAGTACTTC.

This clonotype occurred many times. The V gene is TRBV5-1, the J gene TRBJ2-1; possibly TRBD1 for D (6 bases). Germline-derived CDR1 and CDR2 are SGHRS and YFSETQ. V gave up 4 bases and J gave up 5 bases, with 19 bases separating them. This CDR3 is built from 16 residues. The CDR3 DNA reads TGCGCCAGCAGCCCCCTGGGGGCCGGGAAGAACAATGAGCAGTTCTTC. Translated: CASSPLGAGKNNEQFF. Full variable domain (outside the CDR3, taken from reference TRBV5-1 and TRBJ2-1): KAGVTQTPRYLIKTRGQQVTLSCSPISGHRSVSWYQQTPGQGLQFLFEYFSETQRNKGNFPGRFSGRQFSNSRSEMNVSTLELGDSALYLCASSPLGAGKNNEQFFGPGTRLTVL.

Ten or more counts support this clonotype. This chain links TRBV7-6 with TRBJ2-7, with D possibly being TRBD1 (5 bases). The germline V gene encodes CDR1 SGHVS and CDR2 FNYEAQ. This CDR3 region has 17 residues. The ends were cut back, 1 base at V and 5 bases at J, with 21 bases in the middle. In DNA form, the CDR3 reads TGTGCCAGCAGCTTAGTACAGGCGGCATCTTTGAGGAACGAGCAGTACTTC. Protein: CASSLVQAASLRNEQYF.

This clonotype was seen repeatedly, ten times or more. V usage is TRBV12-3 or TRBV12-4 and J usage is TRBJ1-1; D not resolved. Trimming stripped 0 bases from V and 8 bases from J, with 7 bases between. There are 12 residues in the CDR3. The CDR3 DNA reads as TGTGCCAGCAGTTTAGCCGCCGTGGAAGCTTTCTTT. As protein: CASSLAAVEAFF.

This clonotype has just a few counts. CDR3 nucleotide sequence: TGCGCCAGCAGCCAAGAATGGAGCCTAGCGGGGGGGCTGGAGAACACCGGGGAGCTGTTTTTT. This translates into CASSQEWSLAGGLENTGELFF. This chain links TRBV4-1 with TRBJ2-2; 12 bases fit TRBD2. With V trimmed by 0 bases and J by 1 base, 12 bases remained unmatched. This CDR3 has 21 residues. Germline V lookup: CDR1 MGHRA, CDR2 YSYEKL.

This clonotype was recorded many times. The chain has TRBV4-1 and TRBJ1-1; TRBD1 might be the D (5 bases). Germline V lookup: CDR1 MGHRA, CDR2 YSYEKL. This CDR3 has 16 residues. With 3 bases removed from V and 1 base from J, the gap between germline ends came to 15 bases. This chain's CDR3 is CASSQKDRDPNTEAFF. CDR3 sequence (DNA): TGCGCCAGCAGCCAGAAGGACCGGGACCCGAACACTGAAGCTTTCTTT.

This chain links TRBV20-1 with TRBJ1-1, with 8 bases aligning to TRBD1. Germline V lookup: CDR1 DFQATT, CDR2 SNEGSKA (reference sequence). The CDR3 consists of 14 residues. The CDR3 loop is CRAKAGGMNTEAFF. DNA of the CDR3: TGCAGAGCCAAGGCAGGGGGCATGAACACTGAAGCTTTCTTT.

The CDR3 loop reads CASSRGTSGGPFSYEQYF. DNA of the CDR3: TGTGCCAGCAGCCGAGGGACTAGCGGGGGCCCTTTTTCTTACGAGCAGTACTTC. The chain couples TRBV6-5 to TRBJ2-7; 14 bases match TRBD2. The V gene's germline CDR1 is MNHEY and CDR2 SVGAGI. Trimming took 6 bases from V and 4 from J; bases not matched to a gene: 14. The CDR3 is 18 residues long.

This clonotype was seen at least ten times. The rearrangement joins TRBV4-2 to TRBJ1-2, with 9 bases identical to TRBD1. The V and J ends lost 3 bases and 2 bases, in that order; junction bases with no gene match: 10. The CDR3 runs 17 residues. Germline CDR1 is LGHNA and CDR2 is YNFKEQ. CDR3 DNA sequence: TGTGCCAGCAGCCAGGAAGCCACCGGACAGGGGAACTATGGCTACACCTTC. As protein: CASSQEATGQGNYGYTF.

This clonotype was recorded many times. The chain employs TRBV27 and TRBJ1-4; no definite D call. Trimming removed 5 bases from V and 0 bases from J, with 16 bases in between. The CDR3 has 17 amino acids. CDR1 and CDR2 from the germline V gene are MNHEY and SMNVEV (reference sequence). CDR3 in DNA: TGTGCCAGCAGTGCGCTCCCCGGACCGTCAACTAATGAAAAACTGTTTTTT. Amino acids: CASSALPGPSTNEKLFF.